Reported below is one T cell receptor (beta chain). This record comes from a study of blood T cell repertoires in COVID-19. The data were produced by immunoSEQ multiplex PCR, yet TCRdb's version contains in-frame clones alone and is incomplete. The table shows 300,000 to 400,000 clones, with 80% to 90% occurring only once. The TCR comes from a man aged 18-30 years who had recovered from COVID-19. The sequenced sample was PBMCs or T cells enriched from blood (not recorded which).

The CDR3 DNA follows: TGTGCCAGCAGGGGCCTTCCTGGTCAAGAGACCCAGTACTTC. Amino acid sequence: CASRGLPGQETQYF. The chain is built from TRBV2 and TRBJ2-5; D ambiguous. Per the germline V gene, CDR1 is SNHLY and CDR2 is FYNNEI. Trimming took off 6 bases at V and 2 bases at J, with 13 bases between the two ends. The CDR3 is 14 amino acids.